This TCR beta chain was sequenced during a study of OX40 agonist ivuxolimab in advanced cancers. Turning to the study itself: Ivuxolimab doses were 0.01, 0.1, 0.3, 1.5, 3 or 10 mg/kg every 2 weeks.

Overall study results and limits: Doses of 0.1 to 3.0 mg/kg were accompanied by clonal expansion of CD4+ and CD8+ blood T cells by week 6.

Germline assignment: CDR1 SGDLS and CDR2 YYNGEE. The CDR3 spans 16 residues. V trimming: 7 bases; J trimming: 6 bases; junction bases outside the gene matches: 12. Only in-frame clones appear in the TCRdb table, and some are missing; sequencing was by immunoSEQ multiplex PCR. Of more than 80,000 clones listed, just under 90% are singletons. Turning to this clone: What it binds is not known.

This sequence was found in an adult with an advanced solid tumor such as melanoma, head and neck, liver or kidney cancer. The rearrangement joins TRBV9 to TRBJ2-7; 14 bases match TRBD2. Here the sequenced sample was CD4+ or CD8+ T cells sorted from blood, taken in a trial of the OX40 agonist ivuxolimab. The CDR3 DNA sequence: TGTGCCAGCGGCCCAGGGACTAGCGGGAGATGGGGCGAGCAGTACTTC. It is translated as CASGPGTSGRWGEQYF.